These 26 T cell receptor beta chains were all obtained from the same sample, sequenced in a study of OX40 agonist ivuxolimab in advanced cancers. The data were produced by immunoSEQ multiplex PCR, yet TCRdb's version contains in-frame clones alone and is incomplete. The sample lists roughly 60,000 clones, around 88% occurring once. The material was CD4+ or CD8+ T cells sorted from blood, obtained in a trial of the OX40 agonist ivuxolimab. All receptors come from an adult with an advanced solid tumor such as melanoma, head and neck, liver or kidney cancer.

The DNA of the CDR3 is TGTGCCAGCAGCTTAGATTCGTCGCGGGAGGGCCGGTTTCAGTTCTTC. It translates to CASSLDSSREGRFQFF. V gene TRBV11-2 combines with J gene TRBJ2-1; TRBD2 agrees at 9 bases. The CDR3 loop spans 16 amino acids. V shed 0 bases and J 13 bases; nucleotides not matched to a gene: 13. Germline V gene sequence: CDR1 SGHAT, CDR2 FQNNGV.

This chain joins TRBV27 and TRBJ1-6; no firm D call. CDR3 length equals 15 residues. Germline V gene sequence: CDR1 MNHEY, CDR2 SMNVEV (reference sequence). With 0 bases removed from V and 8 bases from J, the gap between germline ends came to 11 bases. The CDR3 region has the DNA TGTGCCAGCAGTTTATCAGTTACCGCTTATTCACCCCTCCACTTT. Residues: CASSLSVTAYSPLHF.

The rearrangement joins TRBV19 to TRBJ1-4; D perhaps matches TRBD1 (6 bases). V lost 6 bases and J lost 8, with 13 bases in between. The germline V gene encodes CDR1 LNHDA and CDR2 SQIVND (reference sequence). This CDR3 comprises 13 residues. The CDR3 region is CASRRGGAEKLFF. CDR3 DNA: TGTGCCAGTAGGAGGGGGGGAGCCGAAAAACTGTTTTTT.

CDR3 region: CASSKAGDQYNEQFF. The CDR3 region has the DNA TGCGCCAGCAGCAAAGCGGGAGACCAATACAATGAGCAGTTCTTC. The rearrangement joins TRBV5-1 to TRBJ2-1; 8 bases match TRBD2. The ends lost 4 bases at V and 4 bases at J; junction bases unmatched: 7. Germline V lookup: CDR1 SGHRS, CDR2 YFSETQ. This CDR3 spans 15 amino acids.

J is TRBJ2-5 and V is TRBV29-1; no clear D gene. Trimming cost V 4 bases and J 0 bases, with 6 bases left between them. The CDR3 consists of 12 residues. CDR1 is SQVTM, CDR2 ANQGSEA, per germline. DNA for the CDR3: TGCAGCGTTGGAGTGAACCAAGAGACCCAGTACTTC. It codes for CSVGVNQETQYF.

The chain uses TRBV4-2 and TRBJ2-2, with 8 bases fitting TRBD1. Germline CDR1 LGHNA, CDR2 YNFKEQ. The V and J ends lost 0 bases and 6 bases, in that order; junction bases with no gene match: 3. This CDR3 comprises 15 residues. The CDR3 coding sequence is TGTGCCAGCAGCCAAGAGGACAGGGCTGCCGGGGAGCTGTTTTTT. Protein sequence: CASSQEDRAAGELFF.

J is TRBJ2-5 and V is TRBV4-1, with 9 bases aligning to TRBD2. Germline loops: CDR1 MGHRA, CDR2 YSYEKL. The junction had 6 bases not matched to a gene; V was cut back by 0 bases and J by 4 bases. The CDR3 is 16 amino acids. The CDR3 loop reads CASSQDDSGSGETQYF. The CDR3 DNA is TGCGCCAGCAGCCAAGATGATAGCGGGAGCGGAGAGACCCAGTACTTC.

J is TRBJ2-2 and V is TRBV5-1; D is unclear. V was trimmed by 1 base and J by 6 bases, leaving 7 bases between them. This CDR3 has 13 amino acids. Germline CDR1 and CDR2: SGHRS and YFSETQ. The CDR3 loop reads CASSLWDSGELFF. CDR3 bases: TGCGCCAGCAGCTTGTGGGATTCCGGGGAGCTGTTTTTT.

The rearrangement joins TRBV11-1 to TRBJ2-6; D is possibly TRBD1 (5 bases). The CDR3 loop spans 19 amino acids. The V and J ends lost 2 bases and 0 bases respectively, with 17 bases between them. Germline V CDR1 and CDR2: SGHAT, FQDESV (reference sequence). CDR3 sequence reads: CASSLYRTSRGSGANVLTF. The DNA of the CDR3 is TGTGCCAGCAGCTTATACAGGACGTCTAGAGGCTCTGGGGCCAACGTCCTGACTTTC.

This chain joins TRBV5-1 and TRBJ2-5, with D tentatively TRBD1 (6 bases). Trimming removed 5 bases from V and 2 bases from J, with 10 bases in between. Germline lookup yields CDR1 SGHRS and CDR2 YFSETQ. This CDR3 is 13 amino acids long. CDR3 amino acids: CASSWTAQETQYF. Written as DNA, the CDR3 is TGCGCCAGCAGTTGGACAGCTCAAGAGACCCAGTACTTC.

The chain carries TRBV5-1 and TRBJ2-2; D possibly corresponds to TRBD2 (6 bases). The germline V gene encodes CDR1 SGHRS and CDR2 YFSETQ. Between the trimmed V and J ends, which lost 5 bases and 2 bases, there was a span of 13 bases. The length of the CDR3 is 15 residues. DNA for the CDR3: TGCGCCAGCAGGCCGGGTAGCGGCAACACCGGGGAGCTGTTTTTT. As protein: CASRPGSGNTGELFF.

The chain links TRBV5-4 to TRBJ2-3, with D possibly being TRBD2 (5 bases). Germline V CDR1 and CDR2: SGHNT, YYREEE (reference sequence). The CDR3 is 15 residues long. V was pared by 4 bases and J by 5 bases, with 17 bases between. The chain's CDR3 is CASSSSHPRGDTQYF. CDR3 coding DNA: TGTGCCAGCAGCAGTAGCCATCCCCGGGGAGATACGCAGTATTTT. The entire variable domain, with the rest obtained from reference TRBV5-4 and TRBJ2-3, is as follows: ETGVTQSPTHLIKTRGQQVTLRCSSQSGHNTVSWYQQALGQGPQFIFQYYREEENGRGNFPPRFSGLQFPNYSSELNVNALELDDSALYLCASSSSHPRGDTQYFGPGTRLTVL.

This chain links TRBV2 with TRBJ1-5, with TRBD1 matching over 7 bases. The CDR3 contains 16 residues. Germline CDR1 is SNHLY and CDR2 is FYNNEI. With 3 bases clipped from V and 7 bases from J, the junction kept 12 bases outside the gene matches. CDR3 nucleotide sequence: TGTGCCAGCAGTGACTCCAGACAGGGTGTGGGGCAGCCCCAGCATTTT. Its protein is CASSDSRQGVGQPQHF.

Sample share makes this clone medium-sized. V is TRBV11-3 and J is TRBJ2-2, with D uncertain. This CDR3 contains 15 residues. CDR1 is SGHNT, CDR2 YENEEA, per germline. V was clipped by 0 bases and J by 6 bases, with 11 bases between them. The CDR3: CASSLDPSRAGELFF. In nucleotides, the CDR3 is TGTGCCAGCAGCTTAGATCCTAGTAGAGCCGGGGAGCTGTTTTTT.

The J gene is TRBJ1-1, the V gene TRBV5-1; no definite D call. Germline CDR1 reads SGHRS; CDR2 reads YFSETQ. Trimming left V 5 bases short and J 2 bases short, with 10 bases between. The CDR3 is made up of 13 amino acids. The chain's CDR3 is CASSTFGNTEAFF. The CDR3 coding sequence is TGCGCCAGCAGTACATTCGGTAACACTGAAGCTTTCTTT.

The chain recombines TRBV5-6 with TRBJ2-1, with 11 bases aligning to TRBD2. The germline V gene has CDR1 SGHDT and CDR2 YYEEEE. CDR3 size: 17 residues. V trimming: 4 bases; J trimming: 6 bases; junction bases outside the gene matches: 12. The CDR3 region has the DNA TGTGCCAGCAGCCCCCCAGTAGGACTAGCGGGTGGCAATGAGCAGTTCTTC. This gives the protein CASSPPVGLAGGNEQFF.

The rearrangement joins TRBV2 to TRBJ2-2, with TRBD2 identical over 8 bases. Germline trimming cut 7 bases from V and 4 bases from J; bases unmatched to any gene: 5. This CDR3 comprises 14 residues. Germline V gene lookup returns CDR1 SNHLY and CDR2 FYNNEI. The CDR3, as DNA: TGTGCCAGCACGGGGACTAGAGGCACCGGGGAGCTGTTTTTT. Protein product: CASTGTRGTGELFF.

J is TRBJ2-3 and V is TRBV7-3; 12 bases line up with TRBD2. Germline V CDR1 and CDR2: SGHTA, FQGTGA. CDR3 length: 15 amino acids. V was pared by 5 bases and J by 4 bases, with 4 bases of the junction left unmatched. This chain's CDR3 is CASSPLAGGADTQYF. CDR3 nucleotide sequence: TGTGCCAGCAGCCCACTAGCGGGAGGCGCAGATACGCAGTATTTT.

The chain combines TRBV7-8 with TRBJ2-2; 12 bases line up with TRBD2. The V gene end was trimmed by 4 bases and the J gene end by 4 bases; junction bases not matched to a gene: 4. Germline values: CDR1 SGHVS, CDR2 FQNEAQ. This CDR3 comprises 16 residues. The CDR3 DNA is TGTGCCAGCAGCTGGTCTAGCGGGAGGGGCACCGGGGAGCTGTTTTTT. Its translation: CASSWSSGRGTGELFF. Drawing the rest from reference TRBV7-8 and TRBJ2-2, the complete variable domain is GAGVSQSPRYKVAKRGQDVALRCDPISGHVSLFWYQQALGQGPEFLTYFQNEAQLDKSGLPSDRFFAERPEGSVSTLKIQRTQQEDSAVYLCASSWSSGRGTGELFFGEGSRLTVL.

The chain is built from TRBV11-2 and TRBJ1-1; D unclear. The V and J ends lost 5 bases and 4 bases respectively, with 11 bases between them. CDR3 length: 13 amino acids. The germline V gene encodes CDR1 SGHAT and CDR2 FQNNGV. The chain's CDR3 is CASSPDVITEAFF. CDR3 nucleotides: TGTGCCAGCAGCCCGGACGTAATCACTGAAGCTTTCTTT.

The J gene is TRBJ1-1, the V gene TRBV18; D is perhaps TRBD1 (6 bases). Trimming stripped 4 bases from V and 4 bases from J, with 13 bases between. Germline lookup yields CDR1 KGHSH and CDR2 LQKENI. CDR3 size: 14 residues. The CDR3 here is CASSLDSFSTEAFF. Here the CDR3 DNA reads TGTGCCAGCTCACTGGACAGTTTTTCCACTGAAGCTTTCTTT.

The chain has TRBV18 and TRBJ1-5; 11 nucleotides align to TRBD1. V lost 4 bases to trimming and J lost 6 bases; unmatched junction nucleotides: 5. The germline CDR1 and CDR2 sequences are KGHSH and LQKENI. CDR3 size: 15 residues. The CDR3: CASSRGTGGGQPQHF. CDR3 bases: TGTGCCAGCTCACGCGGGACAGGGGGTGGTCAGCCCCAGCATTTT.

The chain joins TRBV28 to TRBJ2-1; no clear D gene. V was trimmed by 5 bases and J by 0 bases, leaving 11 bases between them. The CDR3 loop spans 15 amino acids. CDR1 and CDR2 from the germline V gene are MDHEN and SYDVKM. Here the CDR3 reads CASSLRWSSYNEQFF. The CDR3 nucleotides read TGTGCCAGCAGTCTCAGGTGGAGCTCCTACAATGAGCAGTTCTTC.

The chain employs TRBV11-2 and TRBJ2-1; D is unclear. The CDR3 runs to 16 residues. Germline values: CDR1 SGHAT, CDR2 FQNNGV. V lost 5 bases, J lost 2 bases, and 16 bases lay in between. The CDR3 reads CASSRPLPVAYNEQFF. The DNA for the CDR3 is TGTGCCAGCAGCCGACCCCTCCCTGTAGCCTACAATGAGCAGTTCTTC.

In this sample, this clone turned up once. CDR3 DNA sequence: TGTGCCAGCAGCTTAGAGGTCGTGCAGTACTTC. Amino acid sequence: CASSLEVVQYF. The chain has TRBV7-2 and TRBJ2-7; no reliable D call. Germline assignment: CDR1 SGHTA and CDR2 FQGNSA. The CDR3 contains 11 residues. The V gene lost 1 base and the J gene lost 9 bases, with 7 bases spanning the gap.

The rearrangement links TRBV11-2 to TRBJ2-3; 11 bases match TRBD2. The CDR3 totals 18 residues. Germline CDR1 reads SGHAT; CDR2 reads FQNNGV. Trimming removed 4 bases from V and 3 bases from J; junction bases left unmatched: 12. The DNA of the CDR3 is TGTGCCAGCAGCTCATACGGGGTAGCGGGAGGGCCAACAGATACGCAGTATTTT. Translating it yields CASSSYGVAGGPTDTQYF.